This T cell receptor (beta chain) was captured by sequencing in a study of T-cell memory formation after mild COVID-19. 5'RACE with constant-segment primers yielded barcoded, UMI-tagged TCR alpha and TCR beta cDNA libraries. Using its own MiXCR run on the 5' RACE reads, TCRdb lists one record per CDR3 protein. This table has 250,000 to 350,000 distinct CDR3 sequences, roughly 13% appearing once. A note on this clonotype: What it binds is unknown.

Study findings and constraints: Mainly in CM and EM were contracting CD4+ clones; CD8+ were in EMRA. Pre-infection memory showed some responding clones, and this suggested that cross-reactive memory joined.

J was trimmed by 2 bases and V by 5 bases; bases with no gene match: 6. The CDR3 consists of 14 residues. The sequenced sample was PBMCs or a T cell subset sorted from them (not recorded which). This chain uses TRBV12-3 or TRBV12-4 with TRBJ2-7, with 7 bases aligning to TRBD1. The receptor was isolated from a man between 18 and 35 years old who had mild COVID-19 (a few samples of this study predate the infection). Cell type and time point are not known. The CDR3 loop is CASSTTGRPYEQYF. CDR3 sequence (DNA): TGTGCCAGCAGTACGACAGGGCGCCCCTACGAGCAGTACTTC.